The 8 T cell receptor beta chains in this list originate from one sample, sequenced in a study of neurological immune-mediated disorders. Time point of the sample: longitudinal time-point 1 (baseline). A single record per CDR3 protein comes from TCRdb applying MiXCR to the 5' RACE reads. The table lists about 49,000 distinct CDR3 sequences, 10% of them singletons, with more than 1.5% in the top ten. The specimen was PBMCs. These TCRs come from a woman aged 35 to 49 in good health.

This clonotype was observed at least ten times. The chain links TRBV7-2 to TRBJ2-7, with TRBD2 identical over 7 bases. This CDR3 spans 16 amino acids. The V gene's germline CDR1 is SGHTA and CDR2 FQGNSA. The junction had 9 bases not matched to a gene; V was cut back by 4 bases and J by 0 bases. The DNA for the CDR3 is TGTGCCAGCAGCTACCCGGTGACTAGCATCTCCTACGAGCAGTACTTC. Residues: CASSYPVTSISYEQYF.

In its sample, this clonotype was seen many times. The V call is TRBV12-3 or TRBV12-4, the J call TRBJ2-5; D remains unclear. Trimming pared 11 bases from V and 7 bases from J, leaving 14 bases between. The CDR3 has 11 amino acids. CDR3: CASSTPTTQYF. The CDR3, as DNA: TGTGCCTCCTCGACCCCCACGACCCAGTACTTC.

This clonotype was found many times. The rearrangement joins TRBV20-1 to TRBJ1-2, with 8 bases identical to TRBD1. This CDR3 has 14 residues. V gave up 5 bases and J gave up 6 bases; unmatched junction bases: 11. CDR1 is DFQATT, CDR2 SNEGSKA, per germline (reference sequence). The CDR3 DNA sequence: TGCAGTGCTCCCAGGGGGCTCTTCATGGATGGCTACACCTTC. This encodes CSAPRGLFMDGYTF.

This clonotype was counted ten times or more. Here the CDR3 reads CASRPGYGTGPEQPQHF. In DNA, the CDR3 is TGTGCCAGCAGGCCGGGTTATGGGACAGGTCCAGAGCAGCCCCAGCATTTT. The V call is TRBV6-6, the J call TRBJ1-5; 8 bases line up with TRBD1. J lost 7 bases, V lost 6 bases, and 17 bases had no gene match. The CDR3 spans 17 residues. Germline loops: CDR1 MNHNY, CDR2 SVGAGI (reference sequence).

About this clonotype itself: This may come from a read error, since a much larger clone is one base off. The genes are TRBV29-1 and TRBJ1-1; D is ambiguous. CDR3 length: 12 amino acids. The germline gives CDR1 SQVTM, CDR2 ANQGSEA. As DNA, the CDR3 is TGCAGCGTTGAAGACAGAAAAACTGAAGGTTTCTTT. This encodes CSVEDRKTEGFF.

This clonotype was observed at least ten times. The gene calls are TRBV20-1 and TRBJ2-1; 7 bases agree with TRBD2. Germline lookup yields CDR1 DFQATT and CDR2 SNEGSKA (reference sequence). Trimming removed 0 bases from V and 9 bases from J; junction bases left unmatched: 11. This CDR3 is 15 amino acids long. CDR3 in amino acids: CSAREGGSGPSEQFF. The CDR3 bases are TGCAGTGCTAGAGAAGGCGGGAGTGGGCCCAGTGAGCAGTTCTTC.

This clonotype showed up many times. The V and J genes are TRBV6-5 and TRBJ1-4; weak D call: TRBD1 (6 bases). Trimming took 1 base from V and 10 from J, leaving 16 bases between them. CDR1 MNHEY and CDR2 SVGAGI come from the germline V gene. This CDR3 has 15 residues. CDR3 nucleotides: TGTGCCAGCAGTTACTTAAGGCTGGGGGGGGCAAAACTGTTTTTT. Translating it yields CASSYLRLGGAKLFF.

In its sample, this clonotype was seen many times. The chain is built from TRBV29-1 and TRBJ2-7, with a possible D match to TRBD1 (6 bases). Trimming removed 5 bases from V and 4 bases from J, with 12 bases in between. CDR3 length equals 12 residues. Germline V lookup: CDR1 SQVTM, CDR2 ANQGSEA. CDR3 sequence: CSVQQGGYEQYF. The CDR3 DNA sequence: TGCAGCGTTCAACAGGGCGGTTACGAGCAGTACTTC.